These 9 T cell receptor beta chains were all obtained from the same sample, sequenced in a study of cytomegalovirus exposure and HLA in healthy donors. The PCR contained 60 Vbeta and 13 Jbeta primers. Method: immunoSEQ multiplex PCR; TCRdb's copy keeps in-frame clones and lacks some. The data contain around 250,000 clones, about nine tenths of them singletons. The sequencing sample was made of PBMCs. These receptors came from a girl aged 2-10 years in good health and CMV-seronegative.

V usage is TRBV7-3 and J usage is TRBJ2-7, with D possibly TRBD2 on 7 matching bases. The CDR3 is 14 amino acids. V lost 4 bases, J lost 5 bases, and 15 bases lay in between. Germline V gene sequence: CDR1 SGHTA, CDR2 FQGTGA. The CDR3, as DNA: TGTGCCAGCAGCTCCCGCGGGGGCCTAAACGAGCAGTACTTC. It is translated as CASSSRGGLNEQYF.

V gene TRBV5-6 combines with J gene TRBJ1-2, with 7 bases matching TRBD1. CDR1 is SGHDT, CDR2 YYEEEE, per germline. The CDR3 is 14 amino acids. Trimming at V came to 4 bases and at J to 7 bases, leaving 10 bases not matched to a gene. CDR3 in DNA: TGTGCCAGCAGCCTGGGCCGAGGGACAGTTGGCTACACCTTC. Its translation is CASSLGRGTVGYTF.

The gene calls are TRBV19 and TRBJ1-1; 7 bases align to TRBD1. The junction had 4 bases not matched to a gene; V was cut back by 7 bases and J by 2 bases. The CDR3 sequence is 13 residues long. Germline CDR1 and CDR2: LNHDA and SQIVND (reference sequence). The CDR3, as DNA: TGTGCCAGTACCTACAGGGGAAACACTGAAGCTTTCTTT. Its translation: CASTYRGNTEAFF. The full variable domain, its missing parts supplied by reference TRBV19 and TRBJ1-1, is DGGITQSPKYLFRKEGQNVTLSCEQNLNHDAMYWYRQDPGQGLRLIYYSQIVNDFQKGDIAEGYSVSREKKESFPLTVTSAQKNPTAFYLCASTYRGNTEAFFGQGTRLTVV.

The chain carries TRBV11-2 and TRBJ1-5; no clear D. Per germline, CDR1 SGHAT and CDR2 FQNNGV. V was cut by 2 bases and J by 3 bases, with 5 bases left in between. The CDR3 runs 13 residues. The CDR3 spells CASSLWANQPQHF. The CDR3 DNA reads as TGTGCCAGCAGCTTATGGGCCAATCAGCCCCAGCATTTT.

V and J are TRBV6-1 and TRBJ2-3; unclear D gene. V lost 7 bases, J lost 0 bases, and 14 bases lay in between. Germline V CDR1 and CDR2: MNHNS, SASEGT. CDR3 length: 15 amino acids. DNA of the CDR3: TGTGCCAGCAAGTTGGTTGTACAGAGCACAGATACGCAGTATTTT. It encodes CASKLVVQSTDTQYF.

The V gene is TRBV21-1, the J gene TRBJ2-5; the D segment call TRBD1 is taken from the table without a DNA check. TRBV21-1 is designated a pseudogene. CDR3 length: 18 residues. As DNA, the CDR3 is TGTGCCAGCAGCAAAGATGGGGCCGACTCATACTACCAAGAGACCCAGTACTTC. Encoded protein: CASSKDGADSYYQETQYF.

The J gene is TRBJ1-2, the V gene TRBV28; D is perhaps TRBD1 (6 bases). The V gene lost 7 bases and the J gene lost 4 bases, with 10 bases spanning the gap. Germline CDR1 is MDHEN and CDR2 is SYDVKM. This CDR3 comprises 12 residues. DNA for the CDR3: TGTGCCAGCACCAACAGGGTCTATGGCTACACCTTC. Translation gives CASTNRVYGYTF.

The chain couples TRBV2 to TRBJ1-2; no reliable D call. Germline V CDR1 and CDR2: SNHLY, FYNNEI. There are 13 residues in the CDR3. V lost 2 bases to trimming and J lost 4 bases, with 8 bases between them. The CDR3 reads CASSERLGYGYTF. DNA for the CDR3: TGTGCCAGCAGTGAAAGACTAGGCTATGGCTACACCTTC.

The gene calls are TRBV2 and TRBJ2-1; 7 positions match TRBD2. V gave up 7 bases and J gave up 5 bases; unmatched junction bases: 8. Germline-derived CDR1 and CDR2 are SNHLY and FYNNEI. CDR3 size: 14 residues. The CDR3 region is CASTWTRNDNEQFF. CDR3 DNA: TGTGCCAGCACGTGGACTAGAAACGACAATGAGCAGTTCTTC.